The 26 T cell receptor beta chains below were found in one sample sequenced in a study of T cell repertoires in cytomegalovirus infection. One entry per CDR3 protein, called by TCRdb with MiXCR from the reads. In the table there are a few hundred thousand distinct CDR3 sequences, about a sixth of which are singletons. Sequenced input: PBMCs. These receptors all stem from a human donor in good health (CMV status not recorded). Some clones in this sample may be carry-over from other donors' samples.

The chain combines TRBV20-1 with TRBJ2-3, with D perhaps matching TRBD2 (6 bases). CDR1 and CDR2 from the germline V gene are DFQATT and SNEGSKA (reference sequence). This CDR3 comprises 16 residues. Trimming pared 3 bases from V and 3 bases from J, leaving 19 bases between. In DNA, the CDR3 is TGCAGTGCTAGTGCCAGAGGAGGGGCGCGGACAGATACGCAGTATTTT. Encoded protein: CSASARGGARTDTQYF.

In its sample, this clonotype was seen a few times. The V and J genes are TRBV3-1 and TRBJ2-4; D is unresolved. This CDR3 contains 15 residues. Trimming pared 0 bases from V and 6 bases from J, leaving 12 bases between. CDR1 LGHDT and CDR2 YNNKEL come from the germline V gene (reference sequence). CDR3 nucleotides: TGTGCCAGCAGCCAAGACACCGCGACAAGAAACATTCAGTACTTC. This codes for CASSQDTATRNIQYF.

The chain has TRBV10-3 and TRBJ1-2; D not certain. This CDR3 region has 15 residues. The V end was cut by 0 bases, the J end by 2 bases, with 10 bases between. The germline V gene encodes CDR1 ENHRY and CDR2 SYGVKD. DNA of the CDR3: TGTGCCATCAGTGAGTCGGTAGGATCGAACTATGGCTACACCTTC. Translated: CAISESVGSNYGYTF.

This clonotype was seen ten or more times. The chain has TRBV7-2 and TRBJ2-3; D uncertain. Germline V lookup: CDR1 SGHTA, CDR2 FQGNSA. The CDR3 spans 15 residues. V was trimmed by 4 bases and J by 2 bases, leaving 13 bases between them. The CDR3 sequence: CASSSRYRATDTQYF. CDR3 bases: TGTGCCAGCAGCTCCCGATATCGGGCCACAGATACGCAGTATTTT. Complete variable domain (other parts from reference TRBV7-2 and TRBJ2-3): GAGVSQSPSNKVTEKGKDVELRCDPISGHTALYWYRQSLGQGLEFLIYFQGNSAPDKSGLPSDRFSAERTGGSVSTLTIQRTQQEDSAVYLCASSSRYRATDTQYFGPGTRLTVL.

This clonotype was counted ten times or more. V usage is TRBV11-3 and J usage is TRBJ2-7; D not certain. Germline V lookup: CDR1 SGHNT, CDR2 YENEEA. The CDR3 contains 13 residues. Trimming shortened V by 0 bases and J by 3 bases, and 6 bases separated the two germline ends. Here the CDR3 reads CASSLEGHYEQYF. CDR3 coding DNA: TGTGCCAGCAGCTTAGAAGGCCACTACGAGCAGTACTTC.

Concerning this clonotype: A read error may produce the germline difference seen at one junction end. The chain uses TRBV7-2 and TRBJ1-5; D gene ambiguous. This CDR3 is 14 amino acids long. CDR1 is SGHTA and CDR2 is FQGNSA in the germline V gene. This chain's CDR3 is CASSLVGSNQPQRF. The DNA of the CDR3 is TGTGCCAGCAGCTTAGTGGGCAGCAATCAGCCCCAGCGTTTT.

There are a few counts of this clonotype. The chain couples TRBV6-6 to TRBJ2-3, with a possible D match to TRBD2 (6 bases). Germline CDR1 and CDR2: MNHNY and SVGAGI (reference sequence). The CDR3 sequence is 13 residues long. V shed 4 bases and J shed 1 base, with 6 bases lying between them. CDR3 residues: CASSWGGTDTQYF. Written as DNA, the CDR3 is TGTGCCAGCAGTTGGGGGGGCACAGATACGCAGTATTTT.

This clonotype occurred a few times. This chain uses TRBV7-2 with TRBJ1-4; no clear D gene. Germline-derived CDR1 and CDR2 are SGHTA and FQGNSA. CDR3 length equals 13 residues. Trimming removed 5 bases at V and 10 bases at J, with 14 bases between. The CDR3 is CASSPRREGKLFF. For the CDR3, the DNA is TGTGCCAGCAGCCCCCGGAGGGAAGGAAAACTGTTTTTT.

This clonotype was found many times. J is TRBJ1-1 and V is TRBV7-9, with D hard to call. CDR1 SEHNR and CDR2 FQNEAQ come from the germline V gene (reference sequence). Trimming removed 4 bases from V and 6 bases from J, with 12 bases in between. This CDR3 is built from 13 residues. CDR3 DNA sequence: TGTGCCAGCAGCTCAAACACGGGTGCTGAAGCTTTCTTT. It is translated as CASSSNTGAEAFF. Combining the CDR3 with reference TRBV7-9 and TRBJ1-1 gives the whole variable domain DTGVSQNPRHKITKRGQNVTFRCDPISEHNRLYWYRQTLGQGPEFLTYFQNEAQLEKSRLLSDRFSAERPKGSFSTLEIQRTEQGDSAMYLCASSSNTGAEAFFGQGTRLTVV.

This clonotype was observed many times. The rearrangement joins TRBV6-2 or TRBV6-3 to TRBJ2-7; D call uncertain. The CDR3 totals 15 residues. The germline V gene encodes CDR1 MNHEY and CDR2 SVGEGT. The V end was cut by 6 bases, the J end by 4 bases, with 19 bases between. The CDR3 sequence is CASSGRRVSDYEQYF. The DNA for the CDR3 is TGTGCCAGCAGCGGACGCCGGGTCAGCGATTACGAGCAGTACTTC.

This clonotype occurred a few times. The genes are TRBV6-6 and TRBJ2-6, with TRBD1 as a possible D gene (6 bases). From germline, CDR1 is MNHNY and CDR2 SVGAGI (reference sequence). The CDR3 consists of 16 residues. V was trimmed by 6 bases and J by 2 bases, leaving 14 bases between them. The CDR3 DNA is TGTGCCAGCAGGGCAGGGGAGTTAACTGGGGCCAACGTCCTGACTTTC. Protein product: CASRAGELTGANVLTF.

This clonotype came up many times. This chain links TRBV6-2 or TRBV6-3 with TRBJ2-3, with 7 bases fitting TRBD1. Germline CDR1 MNHEY, CDR2 SVGEGT. After removal of 7 bases from V and 4 bases from J, the junction contained 5 bases not matched to a gene. The CDR3 has 13 amino acids. CDR3 protein: CASTPGGSDTQYF. The CDR3 region has the DNA TGTGCCAGCACCCCAGGGGGATCAGATACGCAGTATTTT.

This clonotype was detected ten times or more. V is TRBV7-2 and J is TRBJ2-1; TRBD1 agrees at 8 bases. V was clipped by 6 bases and J by 2 bases; unmatched bases: 6. The germline gives CDR1 SGHTA, CDR2 FQGNSA. The CDR3 covers 15 residues. The CDR3 sequence is CASRVRQGTYNEQFF. CDR3 sequence (DNA): TGTGCCAGCAGGGTCAGACAGGGGACCTACAATGAGCAGTTCTTC.

J is TRBJ2-5 and V is TRBV6-2 or TRBV6-3; D gene ambiguous. The germline gives CDR1 MNHEY, CDR2 SVGEGT. CDR3 size: 12 residues. Deletions cut 6 bases from V and 7 bases from J, with 12 bases between. The CDR3 loop is CASSLPPRTQYF. In nucleotides, the CDR3 is TGTGCCAGCAGCCTACCTCCGAGGACCCAGTACTTC.

This clonotype was counted only a few times. This chain connects TRBV6-2 or TRBV6-3 to TRBJ1-1; the match to TRBD1 covers 8 bases. CDR3 length: 16 amino acids. Unmatched junction bases numbered 14, after V lost 7 bases and J lost 4 bases. The germline CDR1 and CDR2 sequences are MNHEY and SVGEGT. Here the CDR3 DNA reads TGTGCCAGCACCCGTCCCGGGACAGGAGGCAGCACTGAAGCTTTCTTT. This sequence encodes CASTRPGTGGSTEAFF.

The chain recombines TRBV24-1 with TRBJ1-1; D is unresolved. Trimming took 3 bases from V and 5 from J, leaving 9 bases between them. Germline CDR1 KGHDR, CDR2 SFDVKD. The CDR3 is made up of 13 amino acids. The CDR3, as DNA: TGTGCCACCAGTGATCCAACCGGGACTGAAGCTTTCTTT. Translated, it gives CATSDPTGTEAFF.

This clonotype turned up a few times. This chain uses TRBV6-6 with TRBJ2-2; TRBD2 agrees at 9 bases. Germline V gene lookup returns CDR1 MNHNY and CDR2 SVGAGI (reference sequence). V lost 0 bases to trimming and J lost 3 bases; unmatched junction nucleotides: 2. The CDR3 length is 16 residues. CDR3 nucleotides: TGTGCCAGCAGTTACTCACGACTAGCGGACACCGGGGAGCTGTTTTTT. Encoded protein: CASSYSRLADTGELFF.

This clonotype was found many times. The CDR3 region has the DNA TGTGCCAGCAGCCCGCTACGGGCGGGCGAGCAGTACTTC. Translation gives CASSPLRAGEQYF. The chain links TRBV7-9 to TRBJ2-7; a weak D match, TRBD2 (5 bases). This CDR3 is built from 13 residues. V was pared by 5 bases and J by 6 bases, with 14 bases between. Germline CDR1 and CDR2: SEHNR and FQNEAQ (reference sequence).

This clonotype was detected ten times or more. V usage is TRBV7-2 and J usage is TRBJ1-2, with 9 bases identical to TRBD1. In germline, CDR1 is SGHTA, CDR2 FQGNSA. CDR3 size: 14 residues. The trim removed 5 bases at V and 6 bases at J, leaving 7 bases unmatched. As DNA, the CDR3 is TGTGCCAGCAGCCGCACAGGGGGCGCGGATGGCTACACCTTC. Amino acid sequence: CASSRTGGADGYTF.

This clonotype was counted many times. The chain uses TRBV28 and TRBJ1-4; 7 bases agree with TRBD1. This CDR3 region has 15 residues. CDR1 is MDHEN and CDR2 is SYDVKM in the germline V gene. The V and J ends lost 7 bases and 7 bases, in that order; junction bases with no gene match: 12. The chain's CDR3 is CASTPTGEGGEKLFF. CDR3 DNA sequence: TGTGCCAGCACCCCCACAGGGGAAGGGGGTGAAAAACTGTTTTTT.

This clonotype was detected ten times or more. The chain has TRBV7-2 and TRBJ2-7, with TRBD2 identical over 8 bases. J gave up 9 bases and V 2 bases, and 6 bases lay outside the gene matches. CDR1 and CDR2 from the germline V gene are SGHTA and FQGNSA. The length of the CDR3 is 13 residues. CDR3 residues: CASSLSGGIGQYF. CDR3 nucleotides: TGTGCCAGCAGCTTAAGCGGGGGAATCGGGCAGTACTTC.

This clonotype was seen many times. CDR3 sequence reads: CASSFVKGHEQFF. The CDR3 region has the DNA TGTGCCAGCAGCTTCGTCAAGGGCCATGAGCAGTTCTTC. This sequence joins TRBV7-8 and TRBJ2-1; no reliable D call. Trimming took off 3 bases at V and 8 bases at J, with 11 bases between the two ends. CDR3 length: 13 residues. Germline V gene sequence: CDR1 SGHVS, CDR2 FQNEAQ.

This clonotype showed up many times. The chain uses TRBV10-3 and TRBJ2-2; D is ambiguous. Per the germline V gene, CDR1 is ENHRY and CDR2 is SYGVKD. This CDR3 is 16 amino acids long. V lost 6 bases, J lost 2 bases, and 16 bases lay in between. For the CDR3, the DNA is TGTGCCATCAGAGCCGGGCCCCCTAATAACACCGGGGAGCTGTTTTTT. It translates to CAIRAGPPNNTGELFF.

The V gene is TRBV11-2, the J gene TRBJ1-2; tentative D call: TRBD1 (6 bases). The CDR3 has 13 residues. Between the trimmed V and J ends, which lost 5 bases and 10 bases, there was a span of 17 bases. CDR1 is SGHAT, CDR2 FQNNGV, per germline. CDR3 DNA sequence: TGTGCCAGCAGCCTAGCCCGACAGGCAGACTACACCTTC. Its protein is CASSLARQADYTF.

The chain carries TRBV20-1 and TRBJ2-5; D unclear. V was clipped by 2 bases and J by 5 bases, with 6 bases between them. Germline-derived CDR1 and CDR2 are DFQATT and SNEGSKA (reference sequence). CDR3 length equals 11 residues. This CDR3 is CSARLGETQYF. As DNA, the CDR3 is TGCAGTGCTAGATTGGGGGAGACCCAGTACTTC.

As to this clonotype: A much larger clone sits a single nucleotide away, making a read error possible. The CDR3 end shows no conserved phenylalanine or tryptophan, and so a read error is likely. The limits of the CDR3 on the DNA are not certain, so only TCRdb's listed CDR3 is given. V usage is TRBV7-2 and J usage is TRBJ2-1; the table assigns TRBD2, which was not confirmed against the DNA. The germline gives CDR1 SGHTA, CDR2 FQGNSA. With termini counted, the CDR3 has 11 amino acids. The CDR3 here is CASSFGGALFL.